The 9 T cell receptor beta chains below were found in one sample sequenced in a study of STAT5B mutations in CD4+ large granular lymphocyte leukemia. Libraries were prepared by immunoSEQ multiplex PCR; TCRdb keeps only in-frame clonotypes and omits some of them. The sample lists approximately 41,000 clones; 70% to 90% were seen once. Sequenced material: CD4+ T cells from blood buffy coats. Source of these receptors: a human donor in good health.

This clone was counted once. CDR3 sequence reads: CASSLRYNEQFF. The DNA of the CDR3 is TGTGCCAGCAGCCTGCGGTACAATGAGCAGTTCTTC. The rearrangement uses TRBV11-3 and TRBJ2-1; no reliable D call. This CDR3 comprises 12 residues. Germline CDR1 SGHNT, CDR2 YENEEA. Trimming stripped 5 bases from V and 4 bases from J, with 6 bases between.

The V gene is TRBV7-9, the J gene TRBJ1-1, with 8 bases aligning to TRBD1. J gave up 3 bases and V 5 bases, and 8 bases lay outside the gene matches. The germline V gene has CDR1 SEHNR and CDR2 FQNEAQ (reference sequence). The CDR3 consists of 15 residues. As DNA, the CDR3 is TGTGCCAGCAGCGCGGACAGGGTAGAGGACACTGAAGCTTTCTTT. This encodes CASSADRVEDTEAFF.

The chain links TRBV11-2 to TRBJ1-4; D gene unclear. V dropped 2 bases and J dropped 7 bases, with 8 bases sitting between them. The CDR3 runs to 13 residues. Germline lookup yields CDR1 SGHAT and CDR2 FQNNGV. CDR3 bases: TGTGCCAGCAGCTTAAAACGTCGTGAAAAACTGTTTTTT. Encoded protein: CASSLKRREKLFF.

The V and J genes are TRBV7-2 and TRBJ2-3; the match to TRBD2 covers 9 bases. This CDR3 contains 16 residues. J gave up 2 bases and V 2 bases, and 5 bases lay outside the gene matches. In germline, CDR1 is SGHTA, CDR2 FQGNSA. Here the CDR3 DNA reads TGTGCCAGCAGCTTACGGTCTAGCGGGGCCACAGATACGCAGTATTTT. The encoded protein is CASSLRSSGATDTQYF.

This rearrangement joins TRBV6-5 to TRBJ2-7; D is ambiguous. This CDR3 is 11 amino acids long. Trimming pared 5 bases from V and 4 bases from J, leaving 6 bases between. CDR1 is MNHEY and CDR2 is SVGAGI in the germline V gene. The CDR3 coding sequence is TGTGCCAGCAGTCCATCTTACGAGCAGTACTTC. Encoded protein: CASSPSYEQYF.

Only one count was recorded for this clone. In nucleotides, the CDR3 is TGCGCCAGCAGCCAAGAGGAACAGTTGAAGACCGGGGAGCTGTTTTTT. Residues: CASSQEEQLKTGELFF. The rearrangement uses TRBV4-3 and TRBJ2-2; D uncertain. The CDR3 covers 16 residues. The germline V and J ends were trimmed by 0 bases and 5 bases, with 13 bases remaining between them. CDR1 LGHNA and CDR2 YSLEER come from the germline V gene.

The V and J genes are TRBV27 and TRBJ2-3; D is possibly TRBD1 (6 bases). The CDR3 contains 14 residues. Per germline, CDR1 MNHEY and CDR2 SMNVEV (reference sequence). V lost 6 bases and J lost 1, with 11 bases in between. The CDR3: CASSQGKGTDTQYF. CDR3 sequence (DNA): TGTGCCAGCAGCCAGGGGAAGGGCACAGATACGCAGTATTTT.

The CDR3 reads CASSLGGRTGELFF. In DNA, the CDR3 is TGCGCCAGCAGCTTGGGGGGGCGAACCGGGGAGCTGTTTTTT. This chain joins TRBV5-1 and TRBJ2-2, with a possible D match to TRBD1 (6 bases). Trimming took off 0 bases at V and 5 bases at J, with 8 bases between the two ends. The CDR3 extends over 14 amino acids. Looked up from germline, CDR1 is SGHRS and CDR2 is YFSETQ.

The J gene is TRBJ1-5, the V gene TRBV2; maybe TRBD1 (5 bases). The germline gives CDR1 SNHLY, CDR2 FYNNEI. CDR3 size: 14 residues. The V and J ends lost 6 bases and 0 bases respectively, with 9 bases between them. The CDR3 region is CASRVDTSNQPQHF. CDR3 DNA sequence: TGTGCCAGCAGGGTGGACACTAGCAATCAGCCCCAGCATTTT.